This T cell receptor (beta chain) was observed in a study of blood T cell repertoires in COVID-19. Per the original data handling: By means of reference gene primer amplification, nucleated cell counts were estimated. Produced via immunoSEQ multiplex PCR; TCRdb's table is partial and in-frame only. That table gives V, J and clone size, and the DNA gave D and trimming. This sample has about 300,000 clones; roughly 91% occur once, and the top ten carry less than 2%. In germline, CDR1 is LNHDA, CDR2 SQIVND (reference sequence). V lost 7 bases to trimming and J lost 5 bases; unmatched junction nucleotides: 7. This CDR3 contains 14 residues. Recruited during active infection, patients (from Seattle) were subsequently followed longitudinally.

The V and J genes are TRBV19 and TRBJ1-5, with 8 bases identical to TRBD1. Sequencing used peripheral blood. This TCR derives from a woman aged 25 to 45 with COVID-19, enrolled during active disease. The CDR3 reads CASTISGGDQPQHF. CDR3 nucleotides: TGTGCCAGTACGATCTCAGGGGGCGATCAGCCCCAGCATTTT.